The 3 T cell receptor beta chains reported below all come from one sample, sequenced in a study of T-cell reconstitution after alpha-beta-depleted transplantation in children. Study outcomes and limitations: Among T cells one year after transplant, newly produced cells accounted for most counts and diversity.

The authors prepared the TCRbeta library with unique molecular identifiers. TCRdb called the PCR reads again in MiXCR, with one record for every CDR3 protein. The sample lists about 300,000 distinct CDR3 sequences; nearly 8% were seen once. These receptors' antigens are unknown. Sequenced material: peripheral blood, taken 360 days after TCRalphabeta/CD19-depleted stem cell transplant. These receptors came from a female patient between 2 and 15 years old who had a stem cell transplant for Fanconi anemia, so the T cells may come from the graft donor.

This clonotype was found many times. The rearrangement links TRBV12-3 or TRBV12-4 to TRBJ1-6, with no clear D. Trimming removed 6 bases at V and 9 bases at J, with 21 bases between. This CDR3 region has 16 residues. The CDR3 bases are TGTGCCAGCAGAGAACCAGGACGGACGCGCCTTTCACCCCTCCACTTT. Protein: CASREPGRTRLSPLHF.

The table lists this clonotype with many counts. The V gene is TRBV5-1, the J gene TRBJ2-7; 9 nucleotides match TRBD1. V gave up 4 bases and J gave up 6 bases; unmatched junction bases: 8. Germline V gene sequence: CDR1 SGHRS, CDR2 YFSETQ. This CDR3 has 14 residues. The CDR3 coding sequence is TGCGCCAGCAGCGCAGGACAGGGGTTAGGCGAGCAGTACTTC. It specifies CASSAGQGLGEQYF.

This clonotype was counted at least ten times. This chain connects TRBV12-3 or TRBV12-4 to TRBJ2-7; unclear D gene. Trimming removed 5 bases at V and 1 base at J, with 12 bases between. The CDR3 extends over 14 amino acids. The CDR3 reads CASSPLVLSYEQYF. The DNA of the CDR3 is TGTGCCAGCAGTCCCCTCGTTTTGTCCTACGAGCAGTACTTC.